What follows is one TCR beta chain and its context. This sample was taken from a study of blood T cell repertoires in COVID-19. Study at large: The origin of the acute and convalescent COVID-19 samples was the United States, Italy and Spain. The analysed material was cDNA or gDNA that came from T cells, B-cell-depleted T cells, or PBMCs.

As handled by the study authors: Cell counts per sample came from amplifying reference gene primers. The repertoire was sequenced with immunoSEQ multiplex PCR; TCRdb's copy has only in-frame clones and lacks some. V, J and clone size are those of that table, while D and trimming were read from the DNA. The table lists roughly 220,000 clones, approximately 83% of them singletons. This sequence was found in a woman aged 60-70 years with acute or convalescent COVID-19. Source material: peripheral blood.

CDR3 sequence: CASSSFGQGAYEQYF. In DNA form, the CDR3 reads TGTGCCAGCAGTTCGTTCGGACAGGGGGCCTACGAGCAGTACTTC. This chain connects TRBV28 to TRBJ2-7, with TRBD1 identical over 10 bases. The germline V gene encodes CDR1 MDHEN and CDR2 SYDVKM. J gave up 2 bases and V 4 bases, and 5 bases lay outside the gene matches. The CDR3 sequence is 15 residues long.